Listed below are T cell receptor beta chains from one sample, sequenced in a study of breast tumors, draining lymph nodes, adjacent tissues. TCRdb re-called the multiplex PCR reads with MiXCR, one entry per CDR3 protein. The sample holds approximately 63,000 distinct CDR3 sequences, around 60% seen once. The sample consisted of breast tumor tissue. These receptors were collected from a female donor with breast cancer. Some clones in this sample may be carry-over from other donors' samples. Each CDR3 is given with its conserved first and last residue. D genes are given only for firm matches. Only part of the rows carry a size: once, few, many, or a class if the clone is expanded.

clone size	J gene	D gene	V gene	CDR3 DNA	CDR3 protein
.	TRBJ2-1	.	TRBV5-4	TGTGCCAGTAGTATCTCCAGGGCCTACAATGAGCAGTTCTTC	CASSISRAYNEQFF
.	TRBJ2-1	TRBD2	TRBV20-1	TGCAGTGCTAGAGATAGCGGGAGCATCAATGAGCAGTTCTTC	CSARDSGSINEQFF
.	TRBJ2-6	.	TRBV11-2	TGTGCCAGCAGCCCCTTCGTCCTGGGGGCTGCTGGGGCCAACGTCCTGACTTTC	CASSPFVLGAAGANVLTF
.	TRBJ2-2	.	TRBV7-6	TGTGCCAGCAGCTCTCGGTTCACCGGGGAGCTGTTTTTT	CASSSRFTGELFF
.	TRBJ2-7	.	TRBV20-1	TGCAGTGCTGCCCCGGACAGCCACTACGAGCAGTACTTC	CSAAPDSHYEQYF
many	TRBJ1-2	.	TRBV7-2	TGTGCCAGCAGCTTAGCGACAGAGGGCTACACCTTC	CASSLATEGYTF
few	TRBJ1-2	.	TRBV7-9	TGTGCCAGCAGCGAGGTCGGCTACACCTTC	CASSEVGYTF
.	TRBJ2-7	.	TRBV5-6	TGTGCCAGCAGCTTCGGCAGTTACGAGCAGTACTTC	CASSFGSYEQYF
medium-sized	TRBJ1-2	TRBD1	TRBV6-1	TGTGCCAGCAGGGACCGGGACAGACGATATGGCTACACCTTC	CASRDRDRRYGYTF
many	TRBJ2-7	TRBD1	TRBV10-3	TGTGCCATCAATCCCGGGACAGATTCCTACGAGCAGTACTTC	CAINPGTDSYEQYF
many	TRBJ2-7	TRBD1	TRBV29-1	TGCAGCGACGCGACCGGGACAGCCGATTACGAGCAGTACTTC	CSDATGTADYEQYF
.	TRBJ2-3	TRBD2	TRBV20-1	TGCAGTGCTCGCCAGGGGGAACTAGCGGGATGGGGGCCCCCAGATACGCAGTATTTT	CSARQGELAGWGPPDTQYF
many	TRBJ2-1	TRBD2	TRBV5-1	TGCGCCAGCAGCCGGACTAGCGGGAGCTACAATGAGCAGTTCTTC	CASSRTSGSYNEQFF
.	TRBJ1-4	TRBD1	TRBV20-1	TGCAGTGCTAGAAAACAGGGGTACGGTGAAAAACTGTTTTTT	CSARKQGYGEKLFF
many	TRBJ2-3	.	TRBV20-1	TGCAGTGCCAGATCGCCGGACCCCGAGAGTCAGGCACTTAGCACAGATACGCAGTATTTT	CSARSPDPESQALSTDTQYF
once	TRBJ2-5	.	TRBV24-1	TGTGCCACCAGTGATTTCTGGGAGGAGACCCAGTACTTC	CATSDFWEETQYF
few	TRBJ2-7	.	TRBV20-1	TGCAGTGCTGCCCCGGGAGCCGCCTACGAGCAGTACTTC	CSAAPGAAYEQYF
many	TRBJ2-3	TRBD2	TRBV2	TGTGCCAGCAGTGGACTAGCACGCACAGATACGCAGTATTTT	CASSGLARTDTQYF
.	TRBJ1-1	TRBD1	TRBV6-6	TGTGCCAGCAGTCATCAGACAGGGTGGACTGAAGCTTTCTTT	CASSHQTGWTEAFF
many	TRBJ1-2	.	TRBV19	TGTGCCAGTAGTGACGGCTCCGCTAACTATGGCTACACCTTC	CASSDGSANYGYTF
.	TRBJ2-3	.	TRBV14	TGTGCCAGCAGCCAAGTGCGGGTTCATACGCAGTATTTT	CASSQVRVHTQYF
once	TRBJ2-3	.	TRBV2	.	CASIYLCSADQWDTDTQYF
.	TRBJ2-7	TRBD1	TRBV4-2	TGTGCCAGCAGCCTAGAGACAGGGGCCTCCTACGAGCAGTACTTC	CASSLETGASYEQYF
.	TRBJ1-6	TRBD1	TRBV20-1	TGCAGTGCTCCGGGACAGGGGGTTTATAATTCACCCCTCCACTTT	CSAPGQGVYNSPLHF